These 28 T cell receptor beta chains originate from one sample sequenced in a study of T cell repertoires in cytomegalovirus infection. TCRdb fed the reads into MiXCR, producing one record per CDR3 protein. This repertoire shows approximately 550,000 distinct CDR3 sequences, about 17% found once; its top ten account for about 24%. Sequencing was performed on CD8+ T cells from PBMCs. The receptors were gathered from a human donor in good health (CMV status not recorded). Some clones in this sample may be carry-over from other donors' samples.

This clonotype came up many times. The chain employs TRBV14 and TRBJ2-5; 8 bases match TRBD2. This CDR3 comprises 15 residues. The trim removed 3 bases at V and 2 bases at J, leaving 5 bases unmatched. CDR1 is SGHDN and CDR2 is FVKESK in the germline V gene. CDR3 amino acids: CASSQGLVIQETQYF. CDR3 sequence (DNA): TGTGCCAGCAGCCAGGGACTAGTAATTCAAGAGACCCAGTACTTC.

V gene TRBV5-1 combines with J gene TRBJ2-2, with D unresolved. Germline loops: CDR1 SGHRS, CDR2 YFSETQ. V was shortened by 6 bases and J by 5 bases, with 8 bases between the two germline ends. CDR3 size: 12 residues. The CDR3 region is CASMAGTGELFF. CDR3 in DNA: TGCGCCAGCATGGCTGGGACCGGGGAGCTGTTTTTT.

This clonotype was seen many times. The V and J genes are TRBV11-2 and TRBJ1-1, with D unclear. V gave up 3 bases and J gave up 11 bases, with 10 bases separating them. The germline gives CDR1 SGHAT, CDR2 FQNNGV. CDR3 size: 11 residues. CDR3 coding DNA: TGTGCCAGCAGCTTTGGCTCCACCGCTTTCTTT. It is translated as CASSFGSTAFF.

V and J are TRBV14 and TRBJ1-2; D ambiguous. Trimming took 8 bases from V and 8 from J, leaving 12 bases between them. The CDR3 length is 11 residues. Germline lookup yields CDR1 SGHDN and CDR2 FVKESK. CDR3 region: CASVGGSGYTF. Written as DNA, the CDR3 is TGTGCCAGCGTCGGCGGCAGCGGCTACACCTTC.

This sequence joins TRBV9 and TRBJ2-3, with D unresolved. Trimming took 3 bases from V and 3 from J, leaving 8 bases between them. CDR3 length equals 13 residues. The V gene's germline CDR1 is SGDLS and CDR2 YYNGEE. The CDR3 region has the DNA TGTGCCAGCAGCGCCCTCCGTACAGATACGCAGTATTTT. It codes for CASSALRTDTQYF. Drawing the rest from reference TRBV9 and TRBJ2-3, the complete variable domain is DSGVTQTPKHLITATGQRVTLRCSPRSGDLSVYWYQQSLDQGLQFLIQYYNGEERAKGNILERFSAQQFPDLHSELNLSSLELGDSALYFCASSALRTDTQYFGPGTRLTVL.

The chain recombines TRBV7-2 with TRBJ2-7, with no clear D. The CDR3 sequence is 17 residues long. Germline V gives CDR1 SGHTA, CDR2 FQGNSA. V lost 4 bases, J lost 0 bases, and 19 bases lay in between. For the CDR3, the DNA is TGTGCCAGCAGCTCCCCCCCTTTGGGGATGAGCTCCTACGAGCAGTACTTC. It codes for CASSSPPLGMSSYEQYF.

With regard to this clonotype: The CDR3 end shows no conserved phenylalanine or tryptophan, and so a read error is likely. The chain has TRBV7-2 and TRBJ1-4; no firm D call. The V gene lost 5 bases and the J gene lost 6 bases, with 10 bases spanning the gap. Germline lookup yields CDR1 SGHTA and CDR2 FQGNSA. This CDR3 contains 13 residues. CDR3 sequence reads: CASSPRCHEKLFV. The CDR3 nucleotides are TGTGCCAGCAGCCCCCGGTGTCATGAAAAACTGTTTGTA.

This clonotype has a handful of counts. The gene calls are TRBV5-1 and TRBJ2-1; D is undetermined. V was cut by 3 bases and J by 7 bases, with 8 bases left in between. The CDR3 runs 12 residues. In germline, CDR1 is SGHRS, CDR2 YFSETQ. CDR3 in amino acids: CASSSARNEQFF. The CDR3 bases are TGCGCCAGCAGCTCGGCCCGGAATGAGCAGTTCTTC.

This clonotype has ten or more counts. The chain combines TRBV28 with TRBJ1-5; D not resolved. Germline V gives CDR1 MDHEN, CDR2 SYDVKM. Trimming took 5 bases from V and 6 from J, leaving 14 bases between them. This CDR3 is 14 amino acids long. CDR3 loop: CASSPGLSAQPQHF. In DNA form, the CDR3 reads TGTGCCAGCAGTCCAGGATTATCGGCTCAGCCCCAGCATTTT.

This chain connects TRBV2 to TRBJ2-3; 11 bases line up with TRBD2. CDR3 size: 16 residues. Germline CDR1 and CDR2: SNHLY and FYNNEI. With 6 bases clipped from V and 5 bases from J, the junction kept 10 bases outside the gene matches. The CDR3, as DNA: TGTGCCAGCAGGGCAACACTAGCGGGAGATGTAGATACGCAGTATTTT. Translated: CASRATLAGDVDTQYF.

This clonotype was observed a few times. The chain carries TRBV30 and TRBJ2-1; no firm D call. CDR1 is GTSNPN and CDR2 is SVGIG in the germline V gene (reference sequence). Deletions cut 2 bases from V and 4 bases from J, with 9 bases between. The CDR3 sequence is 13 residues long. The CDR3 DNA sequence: TGTGCCTGGAGTTTCAGACGGTACAATGAGCAGTTCTTC. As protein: CAWSFRRYNEQFF.

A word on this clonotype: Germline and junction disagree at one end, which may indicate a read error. DNA for the CDR3: TGTGCCACCAGTCCCCTTACTTCCCCCTACGAGCAGTACTTC. It is translated as CATSPLTSPYEQYF. The chain recombines TRBV10-3 with TRBJ2-7; D is unresolved. CDR3 size: 14 residues. CDR1 and CDR2 (germline): ENHRY, SYGVKD.

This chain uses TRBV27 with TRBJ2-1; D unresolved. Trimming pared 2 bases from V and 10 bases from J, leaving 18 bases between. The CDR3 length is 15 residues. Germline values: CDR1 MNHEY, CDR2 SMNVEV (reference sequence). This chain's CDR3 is CASSLRARPETEQFF. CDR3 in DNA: TGTGCCAGCAGTTTAAGGGCTAGACCCGAAACCGAGCAGTTCTTC.

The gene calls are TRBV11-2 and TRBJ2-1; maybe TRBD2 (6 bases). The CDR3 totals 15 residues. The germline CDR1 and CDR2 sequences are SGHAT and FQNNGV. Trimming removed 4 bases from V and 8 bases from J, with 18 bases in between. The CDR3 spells CASSWLAWGTDEQFF. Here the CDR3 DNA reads TGTGCCAGCAGCTGGCTAGCGTGGGGTACGGATGAGCAGTTCTTC.

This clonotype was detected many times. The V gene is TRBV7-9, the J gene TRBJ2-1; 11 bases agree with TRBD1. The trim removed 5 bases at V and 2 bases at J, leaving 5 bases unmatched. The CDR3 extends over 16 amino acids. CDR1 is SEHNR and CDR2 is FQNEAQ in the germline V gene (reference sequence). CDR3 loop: CASSTGQGATYNEQFF. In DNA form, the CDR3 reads TGTGCCAGCAGCACCGGACAGGGGGCCACCTACAATGAGCAGTTCTTC.

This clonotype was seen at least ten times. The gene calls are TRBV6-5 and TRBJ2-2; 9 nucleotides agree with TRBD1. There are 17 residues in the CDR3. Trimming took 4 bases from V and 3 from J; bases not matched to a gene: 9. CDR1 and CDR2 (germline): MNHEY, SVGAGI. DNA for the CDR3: TGTGCCAGCAGTTTCCTCGACAGGGGGGGGGACACCGGGGAGCTGTTTTTT. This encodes CASSFLDRGGDTGELFF.

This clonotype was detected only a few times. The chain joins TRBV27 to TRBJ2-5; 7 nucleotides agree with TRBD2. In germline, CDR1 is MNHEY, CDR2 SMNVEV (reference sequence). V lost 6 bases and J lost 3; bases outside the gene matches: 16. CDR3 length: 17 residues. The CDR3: CASSPLNVAGEEETQYF. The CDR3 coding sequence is TGTGCCAGCAGCCCATTAAATGTTGCGGGAGAGGAAGAGACCCAGTACTTC.

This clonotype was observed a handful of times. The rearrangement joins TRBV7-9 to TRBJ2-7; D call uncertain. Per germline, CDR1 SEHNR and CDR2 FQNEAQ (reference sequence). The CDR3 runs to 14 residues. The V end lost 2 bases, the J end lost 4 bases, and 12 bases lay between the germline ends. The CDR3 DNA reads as TGTGCCAGCAGCTTAACGGGTCAGGTTTACGAGCAGTACTTC. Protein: CASSLTGQVYEQYF.

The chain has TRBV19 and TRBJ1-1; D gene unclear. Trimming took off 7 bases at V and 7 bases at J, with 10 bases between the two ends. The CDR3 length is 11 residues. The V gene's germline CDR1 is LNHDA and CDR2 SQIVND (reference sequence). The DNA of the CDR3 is TGTGCCAGTATCCTACTCAATGAAGCTTTCTTT. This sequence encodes CASILLNEAFF.

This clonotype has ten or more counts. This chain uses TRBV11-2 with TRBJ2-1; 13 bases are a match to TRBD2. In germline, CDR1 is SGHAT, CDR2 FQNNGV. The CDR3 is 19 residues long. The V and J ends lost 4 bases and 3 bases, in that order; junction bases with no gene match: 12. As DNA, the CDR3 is TGTGCCAGCAGCTCGTCCTACCCACTAGCGGGAGGGCACTACAATGAGCAGTTCTTC. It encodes CASSSSYPLAGGHYNEQFF.

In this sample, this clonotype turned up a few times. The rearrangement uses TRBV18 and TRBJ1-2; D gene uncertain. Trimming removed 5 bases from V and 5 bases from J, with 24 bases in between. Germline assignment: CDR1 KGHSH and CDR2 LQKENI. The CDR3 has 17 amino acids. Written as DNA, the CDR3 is TGTGCCAGCTCAACAGCTCGGACTGACGAGAGAAATTATGGCTACACCTTC. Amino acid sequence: CASSTARTDERNYGYTF.

The CDR3 DNA follows: TGTGCCAGCAGCCAAGAAATTACAGGTCAGCCCCAGCATTTT. It specifies CASSQEITGQPQHF. The chain is built from TRBV4-2 and TRBJ1-5, with TRBD1 as a possible D gene (5 bases). The CDR3 length is 14 residues. V lost 0 bases and J 6 bases, leaving 9 bases between the germline ends. Germline loops: CDR1 LGHNA, CDR2 YNFKEQ.

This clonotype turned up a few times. Here the CDR3 reads CAISVSGTAHNYGYTF. Written as DNA, the CDR3 is TGTGCCATCAGTGTATCCGGGACGGCCCATAACTATGGCTACACCTTC. The chain joins TRBV10-3 to TRBJ1-2, with TRBD1 as a possible D gene (5 bases). Germline-derived CDR1 and CDR2 are ENHRY and SYGVKD. Deletions cut 4 bases from V and 1 base from J, with 16 bases between. This CDR3 is built from 16 residues.

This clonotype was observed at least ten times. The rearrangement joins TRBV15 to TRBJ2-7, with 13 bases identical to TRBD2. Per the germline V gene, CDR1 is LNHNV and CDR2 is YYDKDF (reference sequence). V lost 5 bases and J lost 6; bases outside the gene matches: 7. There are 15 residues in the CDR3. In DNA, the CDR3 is TGTGCCACCAGCTTACGGACTAGCGGGAGTATCGAGCAGTACTTC. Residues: CATSLRTSGSIEQYF.

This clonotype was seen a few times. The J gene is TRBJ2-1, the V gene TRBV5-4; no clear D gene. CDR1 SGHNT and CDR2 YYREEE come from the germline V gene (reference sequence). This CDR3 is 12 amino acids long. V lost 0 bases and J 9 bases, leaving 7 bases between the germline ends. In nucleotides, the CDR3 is TGTGCCAGCAGCTTGGCGGCAATTGAGCAGTTCTTC. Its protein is CASSLAAIEQFF.

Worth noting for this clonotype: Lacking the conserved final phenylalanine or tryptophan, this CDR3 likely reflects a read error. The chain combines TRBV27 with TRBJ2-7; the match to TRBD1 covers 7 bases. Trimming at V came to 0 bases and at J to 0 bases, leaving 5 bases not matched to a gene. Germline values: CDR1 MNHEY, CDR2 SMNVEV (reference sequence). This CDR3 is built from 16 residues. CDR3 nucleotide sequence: TGTGCCAGCAGTTTATCTAGGGGGCTACTCTCCTACGAGCAGTACTTA. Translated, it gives CASSLSRGLLSYEQYL.

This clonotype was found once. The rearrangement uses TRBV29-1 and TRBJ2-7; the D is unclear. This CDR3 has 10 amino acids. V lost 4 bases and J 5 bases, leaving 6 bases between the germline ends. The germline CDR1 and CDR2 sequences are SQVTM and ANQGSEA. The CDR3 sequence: CSVVLDEQYF. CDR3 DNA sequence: TGCAGCGTTGTTTTAGACGAGCAGTACTTC.

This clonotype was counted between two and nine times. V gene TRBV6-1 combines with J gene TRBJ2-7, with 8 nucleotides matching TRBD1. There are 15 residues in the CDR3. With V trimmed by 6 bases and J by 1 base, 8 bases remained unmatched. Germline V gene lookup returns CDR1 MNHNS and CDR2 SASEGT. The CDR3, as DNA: TGTGCCAGCAGGATACAGGGGGGCTCTTCCTACGAGCAGTACTTC. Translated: CASRIQGGSSYEQYF.